A single T cell receptor beta chain is shown here with its context. Antigen specificity is unknown. From blood CD8+ and CD4+ T cells, the TCR beta chain was sequenced. The data were taken from a study of CD8 T cells in Susac syndrome. General study points: Clonal expansion was missing from Susac syndrome CD4+ T cell repertoires.

Reverse transcription of 0.5 to 1 ug RNA was carried out with random hexamers. Multiplex immunoSEQ PCR targeted 54 Vbeta and 13 Jbeta TCR beta segments. From the immunoSEQ multiplex PCR reads, TCRdb called clonotypes with MiXCR, one entry per CDR3 protein. The sample holds roughly 150,000 distinct CDR3 sequences, 90% to 95% seen once. V shed 6 bases, J shed 6 bases, and the junction held 5 bases outside the gene matches. The CDR3 length is 15 residues. This TCR was sampled from a human donor with Susac syndrome. The chain uses TRBV12-3 or TRBV12-4 and TRBJ1-4, with TRBD1 matching over 12 bases. The sequenced sample consisted of CD4+ T cells from PBMCs. The CDR3 bases are TGTGCCAGCAGGCCGGGACAGGGGGCGGATGAAAAACTGTTTTTT. Amino acid sequence: CASRPGQGADEKLFF.